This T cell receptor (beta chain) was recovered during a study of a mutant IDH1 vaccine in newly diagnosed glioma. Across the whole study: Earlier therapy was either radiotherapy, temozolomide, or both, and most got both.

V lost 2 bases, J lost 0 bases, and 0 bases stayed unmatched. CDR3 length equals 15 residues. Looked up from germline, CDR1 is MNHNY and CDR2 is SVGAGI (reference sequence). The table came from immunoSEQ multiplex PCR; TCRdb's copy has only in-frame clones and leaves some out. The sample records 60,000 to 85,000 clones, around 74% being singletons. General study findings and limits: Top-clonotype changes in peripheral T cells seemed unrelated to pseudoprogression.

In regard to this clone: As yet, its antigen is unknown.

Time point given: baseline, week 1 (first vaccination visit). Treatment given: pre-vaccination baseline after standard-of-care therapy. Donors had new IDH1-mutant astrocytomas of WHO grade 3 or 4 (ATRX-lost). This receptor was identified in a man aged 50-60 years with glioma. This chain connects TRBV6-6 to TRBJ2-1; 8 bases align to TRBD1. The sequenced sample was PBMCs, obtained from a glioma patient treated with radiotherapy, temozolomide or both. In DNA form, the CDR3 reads TGTGCCAGCAGTTACCAGGGGGCCTCCTACAATGAGCAGTTCTTC. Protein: CASSYQGASYNEQFF.